In this sample, the clone carrying this TCR beta chain turned up a few times. This sample's time point: newly diagnosed GD, antithyroid drugs for less than 3 months. Extracted RNA from PBMCs served as the source of the TCR library. This record comes from a study of regulatory T cells in long-lasting Graves disease. Through Arm-PCR of CDR3 regions and iRepertoire HTBI primers, TCR beta libraries were built. Original analysis: Analysis of the samples identified roughly 62 TRBV and 15 or so TRBJ segments. TCRdb recomputed calls from the multiplex PCR reads with MiXCR, one row per CDR3 protein. The V and J calls here are based on TCRdb, not the publication. Seen here are about 560,000 distinct CDR3 sequences, approximately 16% observed once, and the top ten hold 12%. CDR3 length: 14 residues. Germline CDR1 and CDR2: DFQATT and SNEGSKA (reference sequence). Unmatched junction bases numbered 6, after V lost 6 bases and J lost 0 bases.

These data also featured in a second study, about T cells in Graves' hyperthyroidism and ophthalmopathy. Per that paper: HTBI primers were employed in a first-round RT-PCR of the TCR CDR3. Blood also held most thyroid clonotypes expanded beyond 0.001.

The genes are TRBV20-1 and TRBJ2-7, with 9 bases identical to TRBD1. Sequenced here: peripheral blood mononuclear cells (PBMCs), sampled at new diagnosis, from a patient treated with antithyroid drugs. This receptor was identified in a man aged 18 to 29 with Graves disease. CDR3 region: CSADTGGVSYEQYF. In DNA form, the CDR3 reads TGCAGTGCAGACACAGGGGGCGTCTCCTACGAGCAGTACTTC.